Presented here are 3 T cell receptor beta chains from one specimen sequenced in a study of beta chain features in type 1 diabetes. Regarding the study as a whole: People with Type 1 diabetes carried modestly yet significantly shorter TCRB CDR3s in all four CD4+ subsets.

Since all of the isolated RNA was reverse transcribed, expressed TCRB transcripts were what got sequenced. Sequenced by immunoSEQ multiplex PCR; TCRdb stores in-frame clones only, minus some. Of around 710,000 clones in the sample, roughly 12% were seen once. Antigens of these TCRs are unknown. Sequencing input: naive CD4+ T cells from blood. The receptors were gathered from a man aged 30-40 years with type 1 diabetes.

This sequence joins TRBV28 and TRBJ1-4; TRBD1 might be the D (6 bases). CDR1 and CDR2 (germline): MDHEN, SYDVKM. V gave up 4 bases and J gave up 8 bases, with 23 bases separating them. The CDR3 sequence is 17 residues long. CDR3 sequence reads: CASSSLPGGRSTEKLFF. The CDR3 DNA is TGTGCCAGCAGTTCCCTTCCCGGGGGGCGAAGTACCGAAAAACTGTTTTTT.

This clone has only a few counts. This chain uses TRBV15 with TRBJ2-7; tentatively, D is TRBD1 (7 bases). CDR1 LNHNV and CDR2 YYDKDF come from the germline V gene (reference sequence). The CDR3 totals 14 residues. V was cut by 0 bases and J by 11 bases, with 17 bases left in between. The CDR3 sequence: CATSRDLTEGAEYF. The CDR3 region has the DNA TGTGCCACCAGCAGAGATCTGACGGAGGGGGCAGAGTACTTC. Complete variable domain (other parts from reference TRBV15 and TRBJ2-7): DAMVIQNPRYQVTQFGKPVTLSCSQTLNHNVMYWYQQKSSQAPKLLFHYYDKDFNNEADTPDNFQSRRPNTSFCFLDIRSPGLGDTAMYLCATSRDLTEGAEYFGPGTRLTVT.

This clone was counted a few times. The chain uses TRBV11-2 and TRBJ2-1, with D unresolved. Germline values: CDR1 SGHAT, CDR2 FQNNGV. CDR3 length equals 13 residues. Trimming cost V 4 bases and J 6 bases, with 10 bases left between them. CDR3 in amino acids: CASSSQVGNEQFF. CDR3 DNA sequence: TGTGCCAGCAGCTCCCAGGTGGGCAATGAGCAGTTCTTC. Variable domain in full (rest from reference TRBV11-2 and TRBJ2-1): EAGVAQSPRYKIIEKRQSVAFWCNPISGHATLYWYQQILGQGPKLLIQFQNNGVVDDSQLPKDRFSAERLKGVDSTLKIQPAKLEDSAVYLCASSSQVGNEQFFGPGTRLTVL.